The entry below describes one T cell receptor (beta chain). One end of the junction fails to match germline, which may point to a read error. With a J-beta primer mix and a sample-barcoded 5' primer, a second PCR ran about 6 to 11 cycles. Every molecule of cDNA carried a tag from a template-switch adaptor with 12 random nucleotides. TCRdb reprocessed the 5' RACE reads with MiXCR, giving one entry per CDR3 protein. The sample contains hundreds of thousands of distinct CDR3 sequences, roughly 58% of which appear only once. This entry comes from a study of blood T cells in healthy people across ages. Study-wide background: Template switching captured about one barcoded beta molecule per two T cells.

The CDR3 covers 14 residues. The sequenced sample consisted of blood. This sequence was found in a man aged 55 to 69 in good health. The chain has TRBV12-3 or TRBV12-4 and TRBJ2-5, with a tentative D call TRBD2 (6 bases). In nucleotides, the CDR3 is TGTGTCAGCCGCCCCGAAACTGGGACTGAGACCCAGTACTTC. Its translation: CVSRPETGTETQYF.